A single sample gave rise to the 18 T cell receptor beta chains below, sequenced in a study of cytomegalovirus exposure and HLA in healthy donors. The PCR ran on 60 Vbeta and 13 Jbeta primers. The table came from immunoSEQ multiplex PCR; TCRdb's copy has only in-frame clones and leaves some out. The top ten clones hold roughly 2.8% of a sample with approximately 190,000 clones, approximately 84% of them seen once. The sample taken for sequencing was PBMCs. The receptor set was obtained from a woman between 45 and 65 years old in good health and CMV-seropositive.

J is TRBJ2-1 and V is TRBV6-6, with unresolved D. The V and J ends lost 8 bases and 3 bases respectively, with 14 bases between them. There are 14 residues in the CDR3. The germline CDR1 and CDR2 sequences are MNHNY and SVGAGI (reference sequence). CDR3 sequence reads: CASLRSTDYNEQFF. Here the CDR3 DNA reads TGTGCCAGCCTTAGATCGACTGACTACAATGAGCAGTTCTTC.

This clone was picked up one time. V is TRBV7-2 and J is TRBJ1-1; D not certain. Germline V gene lookup returns CDR1 SGHTA and CDR2 FQGNSA. V was cut by 5 bases and J by 4 bases, with 11 bases left in between. The CDR3 spans 13 residues. CDR3 sequence reads: CASSPSPSTEAFF. The CDR3 nucleotides read TGTGCCAGCAGCCCTTCCCCTAGCACTGAAGCTTTCTTT.

The chain carries TRBV4-2 and TRBJ2-3; possibly TRBD2 for D (5 bases). Germline CDR1 reads LGHNA; CDR2 reads YNFKEQ. The CDR3 has 16 amino acids. The V end lost 0 bases, the J end lost 0 bases, and 10 bases lay between the germline ends. The CDR3, as DNA: TGTGCCAGCAGCCAAGAAGCGGTCTCTAGCACAGATACGCAGTATTTT. This codes for CASSQEAVSSTDTQYF.

V is TRBV28 and J is TRBJ2-3; 11 nucleotides match TRBD2. The CDR3 runs 18 residues. The V segment lost 4 bases and the J segment 2 bases; nucleotides outside the gene matches: 11. Germline CDR1 and CDR2: MDHEN and SYDVKM. CDR3: CASSSSGGTSGITDTQYF. In DNA, the CDR3 is TGTGCCAGCAGTTCATCCGGTGGGACTAGCGGAATCACAGATACGCAGTATTTT.

The chain couples TRBV7-9 to TRBJ2-5; a weak D match, TRBD1 (5 bases). CDR1 and CDR2 (germline): SEHNR, FQNEAQ (reference sequence). This CDR3 is built from 14 residues. The V end was cut by 4 bases, the J end by 1 base, with 10 bases between. CDR3 in DNA: TGTGCCAGCAGCTCAGGGTACGCCCAAGAGACCCAGTACTTC. Its protein is CASSSGYAQETQYF.

As regards this clone: This specimen includes other DNA sequences encoding the same CDR3. The chain uses TRBV7-9 and TRBJ2-3; 7 positions agree with TRBD1. The CDR3 is 15 residues long. The germline V gene has CDR1 SEHNR and CDR2 FQNEAQ (reference sequence). With V trimmed by 4 bases and J by 3 bases, 7 bases remained unmatched. The CDR3 spells CASSSTGKGTDTQYF. The CDR3 DNA reads as TGTGCCAGCAGCTCGACAGGGAAAGGGACAGATACGCAGTATTTT.

The chain has TRBV27 and TRBJ2-1; D perhaps matches TRBD2 (6 bases). Germline V lookup: CDR1 MNHEY, CDR2 SMNVEV (reference sequence). Trimming stripped 5 bases from V and 8 bases from J, with 13 bases between. The CDR3 is 13 amino acids. As DNA, the CDR3 is TGTGCCAGCAGTGGCCATCGGAGGGATGAGCAGTTCTTC. Its translation: CASSGHRRDEQFF.

V usage is TRBV9 and J usage is TRBJ2-5, with 8 bases identical to TRBD1. Trimming took 2 bases from V and 11 from J; bases not matched to a gene: 8. This CDR3 comprises 13 residues. CDR1 SGDLS and CDR2 YYNGEE come from the germline V gene. CDR3 residues: CASSVEQGAVQYF. CDR3 coding DNA: TGTGCCAGCAGCGTGGAGCAGGGGGCTGTGCAGTACTTC. Full variable domain (outside the CDR3, taken from reference TRBV9 and TRBJ2-5): DSGVTQTPKHLITATGQRVTLRCSPRSGDLSVYWYQQSLDQGLQFLIQYYNGEERAKGNILERFSAQQFPDLHSELNLSSLELGDSALYFCASSVEQGAVQYFGPGTRLLVL.

The genes are TRBV11-1 and TRBJ2-2; D is possibly TRBD2 (6 bases). The CDR3 contains 15 residues. Looked up from germline, CDR1 is SGHAT and CDR2 is FQDESV (reference sequence). V was pared by 1 base and J by 6 bases, with 12 bases between. The CDR3 DNA follows: TGTGCCAGCAGCTTAGACAGGAGGGTTGCCGGGGAGCTGTTTTTT. It yields the protein CASSLDRRVAGELFF.

The V and J genes are TRBV7-2 and TRBJ2-5; TRBD1 matches at 11 bases. The DNA end is a closer match to TRBJ2-7, so the J assignment may be wrong. Germline CDR1 and CDR2: SGHTA and FQGNSA. The CDR3 has 16 amino acids. The CDR3 sequence is CASSSIWDRGSYEQYF. The DNA of the CDR3 is TGTGCCAGCAGCTCCATTTGGGACAGGGGGTCCTACGAGCAGTACTTC.

The J gene is TRBJ2-5, the V gene TRBV7-2; 8 bases align to TRBD1. The end of the DNA fits TRBJ2-7 better, so the J call may be wrong. There are 14 residues in the CDR3. In germline, CDR1 is SGHTA, CDR2 FQGNSA. The chain's CDR3 is CASSPGGARYEQYF. The CDR3 DNA reads TGTGCCAGCAGCCCAGGGGGCGCGAGGTACGAGCAGTACTTC.

The gene calls are TRBV4-2 and TRBJ2-3, with D hard to call. The germline CDR1 and CDR2 sequences are LGHNA and YNFKEQ. Trimming shortened V by 6 bases and J by 4 bases, and 8 bases separated the two germline ends. There are 12 residues in the CDR3. CDR3 nucleotide sequence: TGTGCCAGCAGGTTGGGCGCAGATACGCAGTATTTT. It yields the protein CASRLGADTQYF.

The chain links TRBV28 to TRBJ2-1; D is perhaps TRBD1 (5 bases). Germline V gene sequence: CDR1 MDHEN, CDR2 SYDVKM. Trimming left V 11 bases short and J 6 bases short, with 14 bases between. The CDR3 contains 12 residues. This CDR3 is CASTTQGNEQFF. CDR3 sequence (DNA): TGTGCCTCAACTACCCAGGGCAATGAGCAGTTCTTC.

The chain has TRBV6-6 and TRBJ2-2; 13 positions match TRBD2. This CDR3 region has 16 residues. Germline-derived CDR1 and CDR2 are MNHNY and SVGAGI (reference sequence). The V gene end was trimmed by 6 bases and the J gene end by 7 bases; junction bases not matched to a gene: 8. This CDR3 is CASSRTSGGGYGELFF. In nucleotides, the CDR3 is TGTGCCAGCAGCCGAACTAGCGGGGGGGGATACGGGGAGCTGTTTTTT.

V is TRBV19 and J is TRBJ2-1; TRBD2 agrees at 8 bases. The CDR3 covers 15 residues. Germline CDR1 and CDR2: LNHDA and SQIVND (reference sequence). Germline trimming cut 5 bases from V and 10 bases from J; bases unmatched to any gene: 13. CDR3 in amino acids: CASSVLGLGRGEQFF. DNA of the CDR3: TGTGCCAGTAGTGTTTTGGGACTAGGGAGAGGGGAGCAGTTCTTC. The full variable domain, rest sourced from reference TRBV19 and TRBJ2-1, is DGGITQSPKYLFRKEGQNVTLSCEQNLNHDAMYWYRQDPGQGLRLIYYSQIVNDFQKGDIAEGYSVSREKKESFPLTVTSAQKNPTAFYLCASSVLGLGRGEQFFGPGTRLTVL.

The V and J genes are TRBV25-1 and TRBJ1-2; D remains unclear. Germline-derived CDR1 and CDR2 are MGHDK and SYGVNS. V was clipped by 3 bases and J by 3 bases, with 14 bases between them. The CDR3 is 15 amino acids. The CDR3 sequence is CASSDGAAADYGYTF. CDR3 DNA: TGTGCCAGCAGTGATGGAGCAGCTGCGGACTATGGCTACACCTTC.

In nucleotides, the CDR3 is TGTGCCAGCACCATCGGGGACTCCTACAATGAGCAGTTCTTC. It yields the protein CASTIGDSYNEQFF. The chain joins TRBV7-2 to TRBJ2-1; TRBD2 might be the D (5 bases). Germline V gene data show CDR1 as SGHTA and CDR2 as FQGNSA. V shed 7 bases and J shed 0 bases, with 10 bases lying between them. The length of the CDR3 is 14 residues. The full variable domain, with the rest looked up from reference TRBV7-2 and TRBJ2-1, is GAGVSQSPSNKVTEKGKDVELRCDPISGHTALYWYRQSLGQGLEFLIYFQGNSAPDKSGLPSDRFSAERTGGSVSTLTIQRTQQEDSAVYLCASTIGDSYNEQFFGPGTRLTVL.

The genes are TRBV5-1 and TRBJ2-1; 9 bases are shared with TRBD2. Germline V gene sequence: CDR1 SGHRS, CDR2 YFSETQ. Trimming took 5 bases from V and 8 from J; bases not matched to a gene: 8. The CDR3 sequence is 14 residues long. CDR3 amino acids: CASSPPAGGYEQFF. CDR3 DNA: TGCGCCAGCAGTCCACCAGCGGGGGGTTATGAGCAGTTCTTC.